These 25 T cell receptor beta chains were all obtained from the same sample, sequenced in a study of blood T cell repertoires in COVID-19. Assay: immunoSEQ multiplex PCR; the TCRdb copy retains only in-frame clones and omits some. Here the sample spans fewer than 30,000 clones, 80% to 90% being singletons. The sequencing input was peripheral blood. These receptors all come from a woman aged 80 or over with COVID-19, enrolled during active disease.

The V call is TRBV7-2, the J call TRBJ2-7; 12 nucleotides agree with TRBD1. In germline, CDR1 is SGHTA, CDR2 FQGNSA. The CDR3 runs to 14 residues. J was trimmed by 7 bases and V by 3 bases; bases with no gene match: 4. CDR3 bases: TGTGCCAGCAGCTTGGGACAGGGGGCGATGGAGCAGTACTTC. It is translated as CASSLGQGAMEQYF.

The rearrangement links TRBV3-1 (or the pseudogene TRBV3-2) to TRBJ2-1; D perhaps matches TRBD2 (6 bases). Germline CDR1 LGHDT, CDR2 YNNKEL (reference sequence). The CDR3 contains 12 residues. Trimming pared 4 bases from V and 10 bases from J, leaving 11 bases between. The CDR3 nucleotides are TGTGCCAGCAGCCGTCAGGGAGGAGAGCAGTTCTTC. It codes for CASSRQGGEQFF.

This sequence joins TRBV30 and TRBJ2-7; 8 nucleotides line up with TRBD1. CDR1 GTSNPN and CDR2 SVGIG come from the germline V gene (reference sequence). Trimming took 2 bases from V and 5 from J; bases not matched to a gene: 2. This CDR3 spans 12 amino acids. DNA of the CDR3: TGTGCCTGGAGTCCGACAGGGGACGAGCAGTACTTC. Protein product: CAWSPTGDEQYF.

The V and J genes are TRBV18 and TRBJ1-1, with TRBD1 matching over 12 bases. Germline CDR1 reads KGHSH; CDR2 reads LQKENI. This CDR3 comprises 17 residues. V shed 4 bases and J 4 bases; nucleotides not matched to a gene: 10. Here the CDR3 reads CASSLRDRGLVGTEAFF. The CDR3 nucleotides are TGTGCCAGCTCACTCCGGGACAGGGGGCTGGTTGGCACTGAAGCTTTCTTT.

This clone has a handful of counts. The chain combines TRBV5-1 with TRBJ1-1; a weak D match, TRBD1 (6 bases). The V end lost 6 bases, the J end lost 3 bases, and 15 bases lay between the germline ends. The CDR3 spans 14 residues. Per the germline V gene, CDR1 is SGHRS and CDR2 is YFSETQ. The CDR3 loop is CASNGGGTDTEAFF. CDR3 bases: TGCGCCAGCAATGGGGGGGGCACCGACACTGAAGCTTTCTTT.

This chain joins TRBV5-4 and TRBJ1-1; D is perhaps TRBD1 (6 bases). The CDR3 is 17 residues long. CDR1 is SGHNT, CDR2 YYREEE, per germline (reference sequence). V was shortened by 0 bases and J by 1 base, with 16 bases between the two germline ends. CDR3 DNA: TGTGCCAGCAGCTTGGCTAGTACAGGGTGGGGGAACACTGAAGCTTTCTTT. It encodes CASSLASTGWGNTEAFF.

The CDR3 nucleotides read TGTGCCAGCAGTTCCCAGGGATTAGCCAAAAACATTCAGTACTTC. The encoded protein is CASSSQGLAKNIQYF. V usage is TRBV27 and J usage is TRBJ2-4, with D perhaps matching TRBD1 (5 bases). There are 15 residues in the CDR3. Trimming took 4 bases from V and 0 from J, leaving 10 bases between them. Germline V gene lookup returns CDR1 MNHEY and CDR2 SMNVEV (reference sequence).

This clone has only a few counts. V is TRBV18 and J is TRBJ1-5; tentatively, D is TRBD1 (5 bases). Trimming took off 3 bases at V and 7 bases at J, with 19 bases between the two ends. The germline gives CDR1 KGHSH, CDR2 LQKENI. This CDR3 region has 16 residues. In DNA form, the CDR3 reads TGTGCCAGCTCACCCACGGTTGGGGGGGTGGGCCAGCCCCAGCATTTT. Its translation is CASSPTVGGVGQPQHF.

This clone was recorded only once. V is TRBV6-6 and J is TRBJ2-1; 7 bases are shared with TRBD1. Germline lookup yields CDR1 MNHNY and CDR2 SVGAGI (reference sequence). This CDR3 spans 14 amino acids. J gave up 6 bases and V 1 base, and 3 bases lay outside the gene matches. CDR3 protein: CASSYFPGGNEQFF. DNA of the CDR3: TGTGCCAGCAGTTACTTCCCAGGGGGCAATGAGCAGTTCTTC.

The chain links TRBV5-1 to TRBJ1-1; D perhaps matches TRBD1 (6 bases). The germline CDR1 and CDR2 sequences are SGHRS and YFSETQ. This CDR3 spans 16 amino acids. V gave up 4 bases and J gave up 0 bases, with 16 bases separating them. As DNA, the CDR3 is TGCGCCAGCAGCACCAAGACCGGGACACTGAACACTGAAGCTTTCTTT. This sequence encodes CASSTKTGTLNTEAFF.

This chain connects TRBV5-1 to TRBJ1-2, with 11 bases that match TRBD1. Germline V gene lookup returns CDR1 SGHRS and CDR2 YFSETQ. This CDR3 spans 15 amino acids. V shed 4 bases and J 8 bases; nucleotides not matched to a gene: 10. CDR3 sequence reads: CASSTNGQGARGYTF. Here the CDR3 DNA reads TGCGCCAGCAGCACCAACGGACAGGGGGCGCGGGGCTACACCTTC.

DNA for the CDR3: TGTGCCAGCAGCGCGGACATCGGCTCCTATAATTCACCCCTCCACTTT. Translated: CASSADIGSYNSPLHF. The chain combines TRBV9 with TRBJ1-6; maybe TRBD1 (5 bases). The CDR3 runs to 16 residues. The V end lost 3 bases, the J end lost 0 bases, and 10 bases lay between the germline ends. The germline V gene encodes CDR1 SGDLS and CDR2 YYNGEE. Full variable domain (rest looked up from reference TRBV9 and TRBJ1-6): DSGVTQTPKHLITATGQRVTLRCSPRSGDLSVYWYQQSLDQGLQFLIQYYNGEERAKGNILERFSAQQFPDLHSELNLSSLELGDSALYFCASSADIGSYNSPLHFGNGTRLTVT.

The chain employs TRBV30 and TRBJ2-1; the match to TRBD2 covers 9 bases. V shed 2 bases, J shed 0 bases, and the junction held 8 bases outside the gene matches. The CDR3 runs 17 residues. The V gene's germline CDR1 is GTSNPN and CDR2 SVGIG (reference sequence). The CDR3 loop reads CAWSQAGGASSYNEQFF. The CDR3, as DNA: TGTGCCTGGAGTCAGGCGGGGGGGGCCAGCTCCTACAATGAGCAGTTCTTC. The entire variable domain, with the rest obtained from reference TRBV30 and TRBJ2-1, is as follows: SQTIHQWPATLVQPVGSPLSLECTVEGTSNPNLYWYRQAAGRGLQLLFYSVGIGQISSEVPQNLSASRPQDRQFILSSKKLLLSDSGFYLCAWSQAGGASSYNEQFFGPGTRLTVL.

This clone was seen a single time. The chain uses TRBV7-8 and TRBJ1-2; D is uncertain. Trimming pared 5 bases from V and 2 bases from J, leaving 12 bases between. The CDR3 contains 14 residues. Germline V gives CDR1 SGHVS, CDR2 FQNEAQ. The CDR3 coding sequence is TGTGCCAGCAGCGGCGGAACGGGGAACTATGGCTACACCTTC. The encoded protein is CASSGGTGNYGYTF.

V and J are TRBV18 and TRBJ1-1; 10 positions agree with TRBD1. The CDR3 sequence is 14 residues long. Per the germline V gene, CDR1 is KGHSH and CDR2 is LQKENI. Trimming removed 4 bases from V and 9 bases from J; junction bases left unmatched: 8. The CDR3 loop is CASSLNGQGEQAFF. Here the CDR3 DNA reads TGTGCCAGCTCACTTAACGGACAGGGGGAGCAAGCTTTCTTT.

This chain uses TRBV5-1 with TRBJ2-1; D is unclear. The CDR3 is 15 amino acids. Trimming removed 1 base from V and 8 bases from J, with 16 bases in between. Germline CDR1 is SGHRS and CDR2 is YFSETQ. The CDR3 sequence: CASSLSGQVGYEQFF. In nucleotides, the CDR3 is TGCGCCAGCAGCTTGTCTGGCCAAGTTGGCTATGAGCAGTTCTTC.

This sequence joins TRBV6-5 and TRBJ1-4; D is uncertain. The germline gives CDR1 MNHEY, CDR2 SVGAGI. Deletions cut 5 bases from V and 0 bases from J, with 10 bases between. The CDR3 sequence is 15 residues long. CDR3 bases: TGTGCCAGCAGTAGAGACTCATCAACTAATGAAAAACTGTTTTTT. Its translation is CASSRDSSTNEKLFF.

This clone was seen a handful of times. V and J are TRBV6-5 and TRBJ1-2, with 7 bases that match TRBD1. V dropped 6 bases and J dropped 4; count of bases not matched to a gene: 8. Germline CDR1 MNHEY, CDR2 SVGAGI. This CDR3 has 14 amino acids. The CDR3 nucleotides read TGTGCCAGCAGCCAGGGGGGAAAGAGCTATGGCTACACCTTC. As protein: CASSQGGKSYGYTF.

V usage is TRBV19 and J usage is TRBJ1-5; 7 bases agree with TRBD1. Germline-derived CDR1 and CDR2 are LNHDA and SQIVND (reference sequence). The CDR3 has 16 amino acids. The J segment lost 4 bases and the V segment lost 4 bases, leaving 10 bases of the junction unmatched. The CDR3 reads CASSTGQTLRNQPQHF. In nucleotides, the CDR3 is TGTGCCAGTAGTACGGGACAGACGCTAAGGAATCAGCCCCAGCATTTT. The variable domain in full, with the rest retrieved from reference TRBV19 and TRBJ1-5, is DGGITQSPKYLFRKEGQNVTLSCEQNLNHDAMYWYRQDPGQGLRLIYYSQIVNDFQKGDIAEGYSVSREKKESFPLTVTSAQKNPTAFYLCASSTGQTLRNQPQHFGDGTRLSIL.

The chain carries TRBV6-5 and TRBJ1-1; possible D gene TRBD1, 6 bases. CDR1 is MNHEY, CDR2 SVGAGI, per germline. The CDR3 runs to 14 residues. Trimming cost V 6 bases and J 2 bases, with 13 bases left between them. In nucleotides, the CDR3 is TGTGCCAGCAGCCCAGGGGACCGAAACACTGAAGCTTTCTTT. Amino acids: CASSPGDRNTEAFF.

This clone was detected only a few times. V gene TRBV7-2 combines with J gene TRBJ2-2; D perhaps matches TRBD1 (5 bases). The CDR3 consists of 16 residues. Germline V lookup: CDR1 SGHTA, CDR2 FQGNSA. Trimming pared 0 bases from V and 6 bases from J, leaving 14 bases between. CDR3 in DNA: TGTGCCAGCAGCTTAGCCGGAAGAAAGGGGTCCGGGGAGCTGTTTTTT. Residues: CASSLAGRKGSGELFF.

This clone was found once. V is TRBV11-1 and J is TRBJ2-1, with TRBD1 identical over 7 bases. J gave up 4 bases and V 5 bases, and 8 bases lay outside the gene matches. This CDR3 has 15 amino acids. CDR1 and CDR2 from the germline V gene are SGHAT and FQDESV (reference sequence). The CDR3 nucleotides are TGTGCCAGCAGCCGGGGACAGAGCCTATACAATGAGCAGTTCTTC. It specifies CASSRGQSLYNEQFF.

The gene calls are TRBV6-2 or TRBV6-3 and TRBJ1-3; D is ambiguous. CDR3 length equals 14 residues. Germline V gives CDR1 MNHEY, CDR2 SVGEGT. Trimming took 4 bases from V and 4 from J, leaving 11 bases between them. Here the CDR3 reads CASSSVGFGNTIYF. CDR3 nucleotides: TGTGCCAGCAGTTCCGTGGGCTTCGGAAACACCATATATTTT.

The chain carries TRBV2 and TRBJ1-4; 12 nucleotides line up with TRBD1. This CDR3 spans 16 amino acids. V lost 2 bases, J lost 8 bases, and 6 bases stayed unmatched. Germline values: CDR1 SNHLY, CDR2 FYNNEI. The DNA for the CDR3 is TGTGCCAGCAGTGAACGGGACAGGGGGCCTCGGGAAAAACTGTTTTTT. This sequence encodes CASSERDRGPREKLFF.

This clone appeared a few times. The V call is TRBV4-2, the J call TRBJ2-3, with D possibly TRBD2 on 7 matching bases. The CDR3 consists of 17 residues. Germline-derived CDR1 and CDR2 are LGHNA and YNFKEQ. V dropped 6 bases and J dropped 4 bases, with 23 bases sitting between them. This CDR3 reads CASSSAGRASGADTQYF. The DNA of the CDR3 is TGTGCCAGCAGTTCAGCGGGGCGGGCCTCAGGGGCAGATACGCAGTATTTT.